This TCR beta chain was captured in a study of T cell repertoires in cytomegalovirus infection. Turning to the study itself: Public TCR beta signatures indicated both CMV infection and matching HLA type. Study conclusions and caveats: Clonotypes of TCR beta that were HLA-C-restricted and CMV-specific dominated the ex vivo response.

This clonotype was seen a few times. The antigen remains unidentified. TCRdb reanalysed the reads using MiXCR and keeps one entry per CDR3 protein. In the table there are a few hundred thousand distinct CDR3 sequences, around 20% of which are singletons. Trimming pared 7 bases from V and 0 bases from J, leaving 15 bases between. Germline V gene data show CDR1 as SEHNR and CDR2 as FQNEAQ (reference sequence). The CDR3 extends over 15 amino acids. The chain carries TRBV7-9 and TRBJ1-1; D call uncertain. This receptor was obtained from a human donor in good health (CMV status not recorded). Some clones in this sample may be carry-over from other donors' samples. The material was cultured PBMCs, obtained from culture after CMV antigen stimulation. The CDR3 loop is CASTPPVGMNTEAFF. The CDR3 coding sequence is TGTGCCAGCACCCCCCCAGTTGGCATGAACACTGAAGCTTTCTTT. The complete variable domain, with remaining parts taken from reference TRBV7-9 and TRBJ1-1, reads DTGVSQNPRHKITKRGQNVTFRCDPISEHNRLYWYRQTLGQGPEFLTYFQNEAQLEKSRLLSDRFSAERPKGSFSTLEIQRTEQGDSAMYLCASTPPVGMNTEAFFGQGTRLTVV.